Listed below are T cell receptor beta chains from one sample, sequenced in a study of CD8 T cells in Susac syndrome. Via MiXCR, TCRdb re-called the immunoSEQ multiplex PCR reads, giving one row per CDR3 protein. This table has over 150,000 distinct CDR3 sequences, around 93% appearing once. Sequences were obtained from CD4+ T cells from PBMCs. The source of these receptors is a human donor with multiple sclerosis. The conserved cysteine and the conserved F or W are not part of the CDR3 here.

j_call v_call cdr3_aa
TRBJ1-2 TRBV30 AWMPADRANYGYT
TRBJ2-3 TRBV28 ASSLNSGGTDTQY
TRBJ2-7 TRBV4-1 ASSRPGGGAKSRYEQY
TRBJ1-1 TRBV6-6 ASRRGPLNTEAF
TRBJ2-4 TRBV20-1 SAPFGENIQY
TRBJ2-2 TRBV6-2/TRBV6-3 ASSYGTGAAGELF
TRBJ2-2 TRBV2 ASSEYVTGELF
TRBJ2-7 TRBV11-2 ASSIPGLVSEQY
TRBJ1-6 TRBV10-2 ASREGEGYNSPLH
TRBJ2-5 TRBV30 ACVVGFLPETQY
TRBJ2-7 TRBV2 ASSGTGGYEQY
TRBJ2-7 TRBV3-1 ASSQTSGQLYEQY
TRBJ1-2 TRBV27 ASSLYRQGWHGYT
TRBJ2-1 TRBV20-1 SARASNEQF
TRBJ1-6 TRBV3-1 ASQGLYNSPLH
TRBJ2-7 TRBV5-1 ASSFPQSYEQY
TRBJ2-7 TRBV28 ASSRGSSYEQY
TRBJ2-5 TRBV5-1 ASSTRLAGGQETQY
TRBJ2-1 TRBV3-1 ASSHSSGSSYNEQF
TRBJ1-2 TRBV20-1 SAMDQGDGYT
TRBJ1-6 TRBV29-1 SIQSGQGNSPLH
TRBJ2-5 TRBV30 AWSLRTSGGETQY
TRBJ1-6 TRBV3-1 ASSRQGNSPLH
TRBJ2-1 TRBV6-5 ASRTSANNEQF
TRBJ2-2 TRBV15 ATSRDLGQGSDTGELF
TRBJ1-5 TRBV6-1 ASSAQDNSNQPQH
TRBJ2-7 TRBV27 ASSSPGQGVYEQY
TRBJ2-1 TRBV4-3 ASSQRTGGYNEQF
TRBJ2-3 TRBV29-1 SVALRDFTDTQY
TRBJ2-1 TRBV2 ASSPGGSLYNEQF
TRBJ2-5 TRBV7-2 ASGQQGQGLGETQY
TRBJ1-4 TRBV7-9 ASSSGGGGRSVEKLF
TRBJ2-3 TRBV28 ASSGTSGYTDTQY
TRBJ1-1 TRBV7-9 ASSLGVGASEAF
TRBJ1-2 TRBV4-1 ASSRSSARDGYT
TRBJ1-6 TRBV30 AWSSGGSYNSPLH
TRBJ2-5 TRBV11-2 ASSTGTSGIREY
TRBJ1-1 TRBV11-1 ASTAYGKGTEAF
TRBJ2-3 TRBV5-1 ASSLRGSEGDTQY